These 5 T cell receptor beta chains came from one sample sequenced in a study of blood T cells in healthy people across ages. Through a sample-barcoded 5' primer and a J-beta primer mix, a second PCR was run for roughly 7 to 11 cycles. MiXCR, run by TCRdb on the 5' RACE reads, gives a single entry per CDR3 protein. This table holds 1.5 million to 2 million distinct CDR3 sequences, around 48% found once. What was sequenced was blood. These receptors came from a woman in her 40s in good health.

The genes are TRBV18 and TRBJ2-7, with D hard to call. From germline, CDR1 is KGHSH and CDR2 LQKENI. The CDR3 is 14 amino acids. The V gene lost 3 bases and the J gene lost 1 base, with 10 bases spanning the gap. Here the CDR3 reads CASSPATLSYEQYF. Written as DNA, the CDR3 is TGTGCCAGCTCACCTGCGACGTTATCCTACGAGCAGTACTTC.

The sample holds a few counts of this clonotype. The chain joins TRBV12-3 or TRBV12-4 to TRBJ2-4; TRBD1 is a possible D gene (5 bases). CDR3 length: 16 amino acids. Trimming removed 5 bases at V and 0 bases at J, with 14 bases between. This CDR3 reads CASSLQVSRAKNIQYF. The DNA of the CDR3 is TGTGCCAGCAGTCTACAGGTCTCTCGAGCCAAAAACATTCAGTACTTC.

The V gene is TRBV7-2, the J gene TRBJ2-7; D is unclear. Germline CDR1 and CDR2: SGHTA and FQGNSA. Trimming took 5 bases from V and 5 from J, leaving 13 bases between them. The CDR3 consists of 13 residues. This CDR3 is CASSRRLRDEQYF. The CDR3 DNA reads TGTGCCAGCAGCCGACGCCTCCGGGACGAGCAGTACTTC.

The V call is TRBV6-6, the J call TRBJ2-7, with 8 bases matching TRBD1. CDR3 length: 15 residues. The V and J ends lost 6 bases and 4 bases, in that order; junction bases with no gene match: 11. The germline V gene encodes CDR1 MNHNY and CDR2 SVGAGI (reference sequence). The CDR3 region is CASSPLTGAYYEQYF. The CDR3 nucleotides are TGTGCCAGCAGCCCCCTGACAGGGGCTTATTACGAGCAGTACTTC.

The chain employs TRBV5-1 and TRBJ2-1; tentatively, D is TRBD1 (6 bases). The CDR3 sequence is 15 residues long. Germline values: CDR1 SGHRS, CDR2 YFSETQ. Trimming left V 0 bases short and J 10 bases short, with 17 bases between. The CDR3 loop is CASSLEARGIGEQFF. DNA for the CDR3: TGCGCCAGCAGCTTGGAGGCCAGGGGTATCGGAGAGCAGTTCTTC. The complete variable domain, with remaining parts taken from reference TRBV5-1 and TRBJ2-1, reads KAGVTQTPRYLIKTRGQQVTLSCSPISGHRSVSWYQQTPGQGLQFLFEYFSETQRNKGNFPGRFSGRQFSNSRSEMNVSTLELGDSALYLCASSLEARGIGEQFFGPGTRLTVL.